The TCR beta chain described here comes from a study of human T cells and chemical hapten exposure. About the research overall: Patch tests applied 0.01% DPC to the upper back, read at 6 days. Study-wide results and limits: Alopecia in the donors means their immune response may deviate from healthy people's.

V shed 5 bases and J shed 6 bases, with 16 bases lying between them. This CDR3 is built from 13 residues. Germline values: CDR1 DFQATT, CDR2 SNEGSKA (reference sequence). Time point given: patch test 2, 6 weeks after DPC sensitization. Treatment defined: therapeutic diphenylcyclopropenone sensitization with weekly scalp DPC. Blood draws came first, before each patch test. Individual cDNA molecules received unique molecular identifiers in the library. TCRdb reprocessed the RACE reads with MiXCR, giving one entry per CDR3 protein. The data contain tens of thousands of distinct CDR3 sequences, roughly 10% of them singletons. This clonotype was seen a handful of times. Its target is unknown.

Source: whole blood, taken in connection with sensitization to the hapten diphenylcyclopropenone (DPC). The receptor comes from a woman aged 45-60 years with alopecia areata. Some clones in this sample may be carry-over from other donors' samples. This chain connects TRBV20-1 to TRBJ1-1; the D is unclear. The CDR3 region is CSARWSSTAEAFF. The DNA for the CDR3 is TGCAGTGCTCGATGGAGCTCTACCGCTGAAGCTTTCTTT.